This T cell receptor (beta chain) was profiled in a study of T cell clones after liver transplantation. CDR1 is SNHLY and CDR2 is FYNNEI in the germline V gene. The CDR3 length is 15 residues. The V gene end was trimmed by 2 bases and the J gene end by 5 bases; junction bases not matched to a gene: 3. The table came from immunoSEQ multiplex PCR; TCRdb's copy has only in-frame clones and leaves some out. The sample carries about 58,000 clones, around 70% recorded once. Material: CD4+ T cells from blood, obtained at the approximately 16-month timepoint. The receptor comes from a human patient who received a liver transplant. Some T cells may have originated in the graft donor. This chain connects TRBV2 to TRBJ1-1; 12 bases fit TRBD1. CDR3 coding DNA: TGTGCCAGCAGTGAAAGGGACAGGGGGCGGACTGAAGCTTTCTTT. Translated, it gives CASSERDRGRTEAFF.